This T cell receptor beta chain was identified in a study of blood T cell repertoires in COVID-19. About the study: Italy, Spain and the United States were the sources of the convalescent and acute COVID-19 samples.

The study drew participants aged roughly 18 to 89 years from 20 to 30 US areas. Participants' own reports of clinical history determined their cohort assignment. The study recruited exposed participants who had met a COVID-19 case within 2 weeks before entry. CDR3 length: 13 amino acids. Germline values: CDR1 SGDLS, CDR2 YYNGEE. V lost 4 bases and J lost 5, with 12 bases in between. Profiling relied on immunoSEQ multiplex PCR, and the TCRdb table lists in-frame clones only, not all of them. Found here are 140,000 to 150,000 clones, 65% to 85% of them singletons; the top ten hold roughly 5.5%. This clone was found once. The sample carries other DNA sequences with the same CDR3.

Sequencing was carried out using PBMCs or T cells enriched from blood (not recorded which). The V gene is TRBV9, the J gene TRBJ2-5; D perhaps matches TRBD2 (7 bases). The receptor comes from a woman between 45 and 60 years old who had been exposed to COVID-19. The CDR3, as DNA: TGTGCCAGCAGCCCAAGGGGGGGTGAGACCCAGTACTTC. Translating it yields CASSPRGGETQYF.